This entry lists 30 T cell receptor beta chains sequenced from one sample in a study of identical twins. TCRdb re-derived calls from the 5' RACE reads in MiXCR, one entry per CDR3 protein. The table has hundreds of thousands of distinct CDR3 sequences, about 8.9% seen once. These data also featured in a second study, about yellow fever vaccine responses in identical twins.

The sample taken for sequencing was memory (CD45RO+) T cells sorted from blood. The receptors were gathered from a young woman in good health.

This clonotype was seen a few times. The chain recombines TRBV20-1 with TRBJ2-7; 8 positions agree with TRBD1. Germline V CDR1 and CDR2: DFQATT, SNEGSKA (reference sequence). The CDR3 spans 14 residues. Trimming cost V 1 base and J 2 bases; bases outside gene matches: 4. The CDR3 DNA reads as TGCAGTGCTAGAGGTCGGGACAGGCCCTACGAGCAGTACTTC. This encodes CSARGRDRPYEQYF.

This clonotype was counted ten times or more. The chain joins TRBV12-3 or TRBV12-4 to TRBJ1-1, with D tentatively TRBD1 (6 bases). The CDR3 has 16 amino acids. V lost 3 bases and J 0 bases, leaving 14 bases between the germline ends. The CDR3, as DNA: TGTGCCAGCAGTTTGGGGGGCAGGGGACTGAACACTGAAGCTTTCTTT. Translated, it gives CASSLGGRGLNTEAFF.

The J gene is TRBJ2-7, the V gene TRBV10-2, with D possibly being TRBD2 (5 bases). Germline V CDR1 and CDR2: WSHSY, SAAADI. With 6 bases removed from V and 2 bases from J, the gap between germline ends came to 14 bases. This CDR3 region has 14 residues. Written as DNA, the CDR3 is TGCGCCAGCAGCCCCACGGGATATCCCTACGAGCAGTACTTC. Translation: CASSPTGYPYEQYF.

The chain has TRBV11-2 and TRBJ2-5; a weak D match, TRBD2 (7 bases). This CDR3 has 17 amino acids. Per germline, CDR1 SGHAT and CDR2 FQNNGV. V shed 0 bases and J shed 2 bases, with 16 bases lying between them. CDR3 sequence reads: CASSLDRGASIQETQYF. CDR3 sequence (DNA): TGTGCCAGCAGCTTAGATCGGGGGGCCTCGATTCAAGAGACCCAGTACTTC.

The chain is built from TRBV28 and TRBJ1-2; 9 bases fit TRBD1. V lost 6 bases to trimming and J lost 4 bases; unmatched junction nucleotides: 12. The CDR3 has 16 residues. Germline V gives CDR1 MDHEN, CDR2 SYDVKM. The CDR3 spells CASRPSVGGQGYGYTF. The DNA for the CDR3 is TGTGCCAGCAGGCCATCAGTTGGGGGACAGGGCTATGGCTACACCTTC.

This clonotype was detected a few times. The CDR3 DNA reads TGTGCCAGCAAGGAGCGGGGGGAAGCGGATACGCAGTATTTT. Translating gives CASKERGEADTQYF. The chain uses TRBV6-1 and TRBJ2-3; 9 nucleotides line up with TRBD2. This CDR3 has 14 residues. V lost 7 bases to trimming and J lost 6 bases; unmatched junction nucleotides: 8. Germline lookup yields CDR1 MNHNS and CDR2 SASEGT.

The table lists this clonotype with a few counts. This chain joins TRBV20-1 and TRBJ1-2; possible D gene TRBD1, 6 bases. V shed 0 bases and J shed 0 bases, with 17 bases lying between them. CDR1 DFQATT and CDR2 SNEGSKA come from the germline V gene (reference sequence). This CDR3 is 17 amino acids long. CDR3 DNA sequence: TGCAGTGCTAGAGATTATATAGGACAGCGAGCTAACTATGGCTACACCTTC. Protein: CSARDYIGQRANYGYTF.

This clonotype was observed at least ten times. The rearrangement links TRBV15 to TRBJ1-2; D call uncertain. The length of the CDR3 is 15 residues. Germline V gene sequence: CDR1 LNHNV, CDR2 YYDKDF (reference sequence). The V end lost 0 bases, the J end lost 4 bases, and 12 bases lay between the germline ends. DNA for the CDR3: TGTGCCACCAGCAGAGATCGAGGGTCAGGCTATGGCTACACCTTC. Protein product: CATSRDRGSGYGYTF.

The CDR3 sequence is CSAREIRGSPDTQYF. The CDR3 coding sequence is TGCAGTGCTAGAGAAATCCGGGGTTCGCCAGATACGCAGTATTTT. The J gene is TRBJ2-3, the V gene TRBV20-1, with TRBD2 as a possible D gene (5 bases). V was shortened by 0 bases and J by 4 bases, with 14 bases between the two germline ends. Germline CDR1 and CDR2: DFQATT and SNEGSKA (reference sequence). This CDR3 is built from 15 residues.

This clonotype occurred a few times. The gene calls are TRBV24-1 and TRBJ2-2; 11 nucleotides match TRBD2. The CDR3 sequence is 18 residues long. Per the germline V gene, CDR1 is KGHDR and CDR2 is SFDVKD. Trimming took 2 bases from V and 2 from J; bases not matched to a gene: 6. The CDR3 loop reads CATSDSLTSGGNTGELFF. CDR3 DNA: TGTGCCACCAGTGATTCCCTAACTAGCGGGGGAAACACCGGGGAGCTGTTTTTT.

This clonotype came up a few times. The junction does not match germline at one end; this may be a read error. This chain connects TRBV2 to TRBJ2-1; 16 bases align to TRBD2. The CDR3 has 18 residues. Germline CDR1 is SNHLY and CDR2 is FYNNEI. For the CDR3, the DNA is TGTGCCTGCAGCGGGACTAGCGGGAGGGCCATCGTATACAATGAGCAGTTCTTC. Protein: CACSGTSGRAIVYNEQFF.

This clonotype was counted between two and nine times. The CDR3 here is CASSLPSQGWRNGYTF. As DNA, the CDR3 is TGTGCCAGCAGTTTACCTTCACAGGGGTGGCGGAATGGCTACACCTTC. The chain links TRBV28 to TRBJ1-2; 7 nucleotides align to TRBD1. Germline lookup yields CDR1 MDHEN and CDR2 SYDVKM. The ends lost 2 bases at V and 6 bases at J; junction bases unmatched: 12. This CDR3 contains 16 residues.

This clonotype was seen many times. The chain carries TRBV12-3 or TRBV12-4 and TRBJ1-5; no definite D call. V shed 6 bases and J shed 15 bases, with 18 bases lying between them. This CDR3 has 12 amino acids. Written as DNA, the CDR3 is TGTGCCAGCAGCCAGCAGGCCAAGTTGCTGCATTTT. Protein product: CASSQQAKLLHF.

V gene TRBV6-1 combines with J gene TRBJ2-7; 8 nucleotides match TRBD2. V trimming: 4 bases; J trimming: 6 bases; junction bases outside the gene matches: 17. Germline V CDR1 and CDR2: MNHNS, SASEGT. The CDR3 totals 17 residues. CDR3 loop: CASSAIAGTVRVAEQYF. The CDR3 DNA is TGTGCCAGCAGTGCAATAGCGGGAACCGTACGGGTCGCCGAGCAGTACTTC.

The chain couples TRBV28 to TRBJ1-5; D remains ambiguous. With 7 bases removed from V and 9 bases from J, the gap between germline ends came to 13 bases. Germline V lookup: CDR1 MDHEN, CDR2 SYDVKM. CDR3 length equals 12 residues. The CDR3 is CASTLPRGPQHF. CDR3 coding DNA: TGTGCCAGCACTCTCCCGCGGGGGCCCCAGCATTTT.

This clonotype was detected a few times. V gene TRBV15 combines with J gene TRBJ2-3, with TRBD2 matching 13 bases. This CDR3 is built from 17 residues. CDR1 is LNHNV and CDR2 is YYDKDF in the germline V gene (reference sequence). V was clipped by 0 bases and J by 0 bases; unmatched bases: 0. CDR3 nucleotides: TGTGCCACCAGCAGAGAGGGACTAGCGGGGAGCACAGATACGCAGTATTTT. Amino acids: CATSREGLAGSTDTQYF.

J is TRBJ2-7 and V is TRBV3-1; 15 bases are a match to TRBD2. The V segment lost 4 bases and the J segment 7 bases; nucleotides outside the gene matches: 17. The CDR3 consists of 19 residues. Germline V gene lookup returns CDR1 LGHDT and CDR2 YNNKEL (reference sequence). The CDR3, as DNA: TGTGCCAGCAGCCCCCGGACGCCCGGGACTAGCGGGAGGCTGGAGGAGCAGTACTTC. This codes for CASSPRTPGTSGRLEEQYF.

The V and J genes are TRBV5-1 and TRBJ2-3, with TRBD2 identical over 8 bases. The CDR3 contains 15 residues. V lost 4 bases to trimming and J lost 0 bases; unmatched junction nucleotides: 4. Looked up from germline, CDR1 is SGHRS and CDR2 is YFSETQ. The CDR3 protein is CASSPRGASTDTQYF. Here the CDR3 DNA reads TGCGCCAGCAGCCCGCGGGGGGCTAGCACAGATACGCAGTATTTT.

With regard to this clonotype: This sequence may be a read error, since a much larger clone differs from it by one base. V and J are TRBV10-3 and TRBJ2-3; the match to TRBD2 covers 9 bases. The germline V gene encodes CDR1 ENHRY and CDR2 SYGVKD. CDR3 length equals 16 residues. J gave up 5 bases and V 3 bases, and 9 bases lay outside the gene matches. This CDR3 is CAISEFGRGGRDTQYF. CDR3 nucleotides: TGTGCCATCAGTGAATTTGGGCGGGGGGGCAGAGATACGCAGTATTTT.

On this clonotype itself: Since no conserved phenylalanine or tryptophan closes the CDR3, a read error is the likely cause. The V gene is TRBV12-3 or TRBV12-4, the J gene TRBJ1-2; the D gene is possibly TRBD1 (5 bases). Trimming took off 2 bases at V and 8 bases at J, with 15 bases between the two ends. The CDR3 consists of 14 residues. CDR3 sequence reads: CASSLHPGEVGYTY. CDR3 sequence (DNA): TGTGCCAGCAGTTTACATCCGGGGGAGGTCGGCTACACCTAC.

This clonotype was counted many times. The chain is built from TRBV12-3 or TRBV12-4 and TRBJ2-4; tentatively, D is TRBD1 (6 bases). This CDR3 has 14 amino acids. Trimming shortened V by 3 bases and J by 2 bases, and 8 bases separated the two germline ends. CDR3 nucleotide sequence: TGTGCCAGCAGTTTCACAGGGTCCAAAAACATTCAGTACTTC. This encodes CASSFTGSKNIQYF.

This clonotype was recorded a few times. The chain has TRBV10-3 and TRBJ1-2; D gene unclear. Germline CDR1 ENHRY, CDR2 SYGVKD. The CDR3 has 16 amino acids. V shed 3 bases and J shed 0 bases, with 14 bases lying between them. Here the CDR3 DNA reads TGTGCCATCAGTGACGGGATACTTATTTCTAACTATGGCTACACCTTC. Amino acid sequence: CAISDGILISNYGYTF.

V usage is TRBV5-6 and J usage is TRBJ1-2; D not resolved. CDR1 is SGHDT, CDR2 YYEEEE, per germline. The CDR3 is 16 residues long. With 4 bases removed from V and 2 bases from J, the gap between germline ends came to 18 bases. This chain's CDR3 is CASSTRGRPSNYGYTF. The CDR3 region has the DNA TGTGCCAGCAGCACCCGTGGCAGGCCCTCGAACTATGGCTACACCTTC.

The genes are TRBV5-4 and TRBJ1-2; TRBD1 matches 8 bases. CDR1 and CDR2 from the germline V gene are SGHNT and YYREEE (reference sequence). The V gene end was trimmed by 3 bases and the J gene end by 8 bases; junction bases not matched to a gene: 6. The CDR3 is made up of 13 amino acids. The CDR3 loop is CASSSRTGRGYTF. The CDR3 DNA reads TGTGCCAGCAGCTCCCGGACAGGGAGGGGCTACACCTTC.

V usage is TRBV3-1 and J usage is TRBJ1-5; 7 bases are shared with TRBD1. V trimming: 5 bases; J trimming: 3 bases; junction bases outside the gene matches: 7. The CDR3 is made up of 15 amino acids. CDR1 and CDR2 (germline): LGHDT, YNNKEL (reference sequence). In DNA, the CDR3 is TGTGCCAGCAGCACAGGGGTAGCTGTCAATCAGCCCCAGCATTTT. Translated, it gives CASSTGVAVNQPQHF.

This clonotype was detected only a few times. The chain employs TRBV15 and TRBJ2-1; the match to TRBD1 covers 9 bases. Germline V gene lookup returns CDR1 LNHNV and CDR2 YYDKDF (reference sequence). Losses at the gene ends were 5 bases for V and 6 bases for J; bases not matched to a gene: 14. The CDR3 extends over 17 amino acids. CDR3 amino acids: CATSEGAMGQGSNEQFF. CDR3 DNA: TGTGCCACCAGCGAGGGGGCTATGGGACAGGGATCCAATGAGCAGTTCTTC.

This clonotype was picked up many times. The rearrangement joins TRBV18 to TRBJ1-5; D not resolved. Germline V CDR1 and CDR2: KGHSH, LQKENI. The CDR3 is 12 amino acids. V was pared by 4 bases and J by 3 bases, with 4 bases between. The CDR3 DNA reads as TGTGCCAGCTCACGAGACAATCAGCCCCAGCATTTT. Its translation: CASSRDNQPQHF.

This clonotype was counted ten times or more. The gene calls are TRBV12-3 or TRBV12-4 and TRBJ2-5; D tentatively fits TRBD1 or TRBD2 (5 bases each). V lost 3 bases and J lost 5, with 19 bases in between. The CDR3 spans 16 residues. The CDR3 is CASSLYGARLHETQYF. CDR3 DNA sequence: TGTGCCAGCAGTTTGTACGGGGCGCGGTTGCATGAGACCCAGTACTTC.

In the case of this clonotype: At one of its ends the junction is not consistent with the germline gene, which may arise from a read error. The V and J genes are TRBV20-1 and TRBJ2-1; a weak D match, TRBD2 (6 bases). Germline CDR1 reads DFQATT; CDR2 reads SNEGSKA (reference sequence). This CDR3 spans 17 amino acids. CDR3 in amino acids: CCARDRRDESSYNEQFF. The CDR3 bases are TGCTGTGCTAGAGATCGGAGGGACGAGTCCTCCTACAATGAGCAGTTCTTC.

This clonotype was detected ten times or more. CDR3: CASSYGASNQPQHF. The DNA for the CDR3 is TGTGCCAGCAGTTACGGGGCTAGCAATCAGCCCCAGCATTTT. V gene TRBV6-5 combines with J gene TRBJ1-5; possible D gene TRBD1, 5 bases. Germline-derived CDR1 and CDR2 are MNHEY and SVGAGI. Trimming removed 2 bases from V and 0 bases from J, with 5 bases in between. The CDR3 is made up of 14 amino acids.